This T cell receptor (beta chain) was captured by sequencing in a study of blood T cell repertoires in COVID-19 (dated by TCRdb to about 2020). For the study in its entirety: The collaborator samples originated in the United States, Italy and Spain and spanned the acute and convalescent phases of COVID-19. The material from the prospective study consisted of cDNA or gDNA derived from T cells, B-cell-depleted T cells, or PBMCs. The dataset comprised deeply sampled blood TCRbeta repertoires from subjects exposed to, actively infected with, or recovered from COVID-19. The repertoires were made available in a free public database intended to serve as a resource for research on the immune response to SARS-CoV-2. The samples were drawn from the first 160 participants of the ongoing ImmuneRACE study and from some 1,300 subjects provided by 6 global collaborators. Sample metadata almost always included a de-identified subject ID, COVID-19 status, age in years and sex. Where HLA class I and class II types were available, the types were taken from metadata supplied by the sample provider, not from assay-based typing. Summary of the overall study and its limitations: How much clinical and demographic metadata was included differed by source and by participant, and the metadata was provided uncurated.

TCRbeta CDR3 regions were amplified from genomic DNA using the immunoSEQ Assay, a bias-controlled multiplex PCR. The paper's data handling went like this. The number of nucleated cells in each sample was estimated from the amplification of reference gene primers within the assay. To quantify the absolute abundance of each unique TCRbeta CDR3 rearrangement, sequence reads were collapsed and filtered. For each sample, productive Simpson clonality was calculated as the square root of Simpson's diversity index across productive rearrangements. Imported from immuneACCESS, the table was reduced by TCRdb to in-frame sequences with V and J called. These copies leave out some clones; in studies compared against another copy, an unresolved V gene accounts for under half, and the cause of the remainder is not known. That table furnishes V, J and clone size, whereas the DNA furnished D and trimming. For this sample the table gives 200,000 to 250,000 clones, of which 80% were detected only once. Of the sample, around 5.4% is held by the ten largest clones.

Collaborating institutions collected whole blood in K2EDTA tubes following their own protocols. Collaborator samples were shipped for TCRbeta analysis as frozen whole blood, isolated PBMCs, or DNA extracted from either sample type. This clone was counted between two and nine times. Its antigen is unknown. No much larger clone is present one base from it, and per-base qualities are unavailable. CDR1 and CDR2 are drawn from the germline V gene: MNHEY, SVGAGI. Inclusive of the bounding cysteine and phenylalanine, the CDR3 is 13 residues long. Here the CDR3 DNA is all that survives: 39 bases in frame from base 1. Trimming accounts for 11 bases at V and 4 bases at J, while the number of junction bases matched to no gene is 8.

This TCR was sampled from a woman aged 70-85 years with acute or convalescent COVID-19. Recombination joined TRBV6-5 with TRBJ2-7; TRBD1 agrees with 10 junctional bases. Sequenced material: peripheral blood. The bases are TGTGCCGGATCGGGACAGGGGATTTACGAGCAGTACTTC. It codes for CAGSGQGIYEQYF.